This is a list of T cell receptor beta chains from one sample in a study of CD4+ T cells in melanoma. TCRdb's copy holds only in-frame clones and misses some; the assay was immunoSEQ multiplex PCR. The profile shows about 50,000 clones, roughly 87% of them singletons. The material sequenced was peripheral blood. These TCRs come from a human donor with melanoma. Both conserved end residues are part of each CDR3. A D gene is named only where the DNA matches it firmly. Not every row has a clone size; where given, it reads once, few, many or a size class.

v_gene: TRBV7-2; d_gene: TRBD1; j_gene: TRBJ2-7; abundance: .; CDR3aa: CASSLSGQGANEQYF; CDR3nt: TGTGCCAGCAGCTTATCGGGACAGGGGGCTAACGAGCAGTACTTC
v_gene: TRBV27; d_gene: .; j_gene: TRBJ1-4; abundance: .; CDR3aa: CASSLGGDRATNEKLFF; CDR3nt: TGTGCCAGCAGTTTGGGGGGGGACCGAGCAACTAATGAAAAACTGTTTTTT
v_gene: TRBV11-2; d_gene: .; j_gene: TRBJ1-1; abundance: once; CDR3aa: CASSLEGGRAFF; CDR3nt: TGTGCCAGCAGCTTAGAAGGGGGAAGAGCTTTCTTT
v_gene: TRBV11-1; d_gene: TRBD1; j_gene: TRBJ1-2; abundance: .; CDR3aa: CASSWRQGAESYGYTF; CDR3nt: TGTGCCAGCAGCTGGCGACAGGGGGCGGAATCCTATGGCTACACCTTC
v_gene: TRBV7-2; d_gene: .; j_gene: TRBJ1-2; abundance: once; CDR3aa: CASSFLRAGGYTF; CDR3nt: TGTGCCAGCAGCTTCCTTAGGGCAGGGGGCTACACCTTC
v_gene: TRBV29-1; d_gene: .; j_gene: TRBJ1-2; abundance: .; CDR3aa: CSVGPRSYGYTF; CDR3nt: TGCAGCGTTGGGCCCAGGAGCTATGGCTACACCTTC
v_gene: TRBV7-9; d_gene: TRBD2; j_gene: TRBJ2-3; abundance: .; CDR3aa: CASSLVAGDTQYF; CDR3nt: TGTGCCAGCAGCTTGGTAGCGGGGGATACGCAGTATTTT
v_gene: TRBV27; d_gene: .; j_gene: TRBJ1-2; abundance: .; CDR3aa: CASSLQPGPGNYGYTF; CDR3nt: TGTGCCAGCAGTTTACAGCCAGGACCGGGGAACTATGGCTACACCTTC
v_gene: TRBV6-5; d_gene: .; j_gene: TRBJ2-5; abundance: .; CDR3aa: CASSYDTGNPETQYF; CDR3nt: TGTGCCAGCAGTTACGATACAGGGAATCCAGAGACCCAGTACTTC
v_gene: TRBV7-6; d_gene: .; j_gene: TRBJ1-1; abundance: .; CDR3aa: CASSPTDDTEAFF; CDR3nt: TGTGCCAGCAGCCCGACGGACGACACTGAAGCTTTCTTT
v_gene: TRBV15; d_gene: .; j_gene: TRBJ1-6; abundance: once; CDR3aa: CATSRQDRLSPLHF; CDR3nt: TGTGCCACCAGCAGACAGGACAGACTCTCACCCCTCCACTTT
v_gene: TRBV19; d_gene: TRBD1; j_gene: TRBJ2-7; abundance: once; CDR3aa: CASSGWDSPYEQYF; CDR3nt: TGTGCCAGTAGTGGTTGGGACAGCCCCTACGAGCAGTACTTC
v_gene: TRBV2; d_gene: .; j_gene: TRBJ2-3; abundance: few; CDR3aa: CASSDYSDDTQYF; CDR3nt: TGTGCCAGCAGTGACTATTCCGATGATACGCAGTATTTT
v_gene: TRBV7-9; d_gene: .; j_gene: TRBJ2-7; abundance: .; CDR3aa: CASSSLDTFGEQYF; CDR3nt: TGTGCCAGCAGCTCTCTCGACACCTTCGGGGAGCAGTACTTC
v_gene: TRBV13; d_gene: .; j_gene: TRBJ1-2; abundance: .; CDR3aa: CASSPGTGYGYTF; CDR3nt: TGTGCCAGCAGCCCTGGGACCGGGTATGGCTACACCTTC
v_gene: TRBV9; d_gene: .; j_gene: TRBJ1-3; abundance: .; CDR3aa: CASSEGHSNSGNTIYF; CDR3nt: TGTGCCAGCAGCGAGGGACACTCAAACTCTGGAAACACCATATATTTT
v_gene: TRBV19; d_gene: TRBD1; j_gene: TRBJ2-7; abundance: .; CDR3aa: CASSPGTGTGEQYF; CDR3nt: TGTGCCAGTAGTCCCGGGACAGGGACTGGCGAGCAGTACTTC
v_gene: TRBV11-3; d_gene: .; j_gene: TRBJ2-1; abundance: .; CDR3aa: CASSLDRRGNEQFF; CDR3nt: TGTGCCAGCAGCTTAGACCGAAGGGGCAATGAGCAGTTCTTC
v_gene: TRBV30; d_gene: .; j_gene: TRBJ1-2; abundance: .; CDR3aa: CAWSVQLSSGYTF; CDR3nt: TGTGCCTGGAGTGTACAACTCAGCTCTGGCTACACCTTC